One and the same sample provided the 3 T cell receptor beta chains below, sequenced in a study of beta chain features in type 1 diabetes. General study points: For Type 1 diabetes patients, all four CD4+ subsets carried TCRB CDR3s that were moderately but significantly shorter.

Their antigens are not known. Sequencing targeted expressed TCRB transcripts, as all isolated RNA had been reverse transcribed. Produced via immunoSEQ multiplex PCR; TCRdb's table is partial and in-frame only. This table has some 700,000 clones, roughly 13% appearing once. Sequencing was performed on naive CD4+ T cells from blood. The origin of the receptors is a young man with type 1 diabetes.

This clone was counted between two and nine times. V gene TRBV20-1 combines with J gene TRBJ2-7; D is undetermined. Germline V CDR1 and CDR2: DFQATT, SNEGSKA (reference sequence). This CDR3 has 11 amino acids. V lost 3 bases to trimming and J lost 5 bases, with 8 bases between them. CDR3 amino acids: CSARPLDEQYF. The CDR3 DNA is TGCAGTGCTAGGCCCTTGGACGAGCAGTACTTC.

The chain has TRBV7-2 and TRBJ1-5; D may be TRBD1 (6 bases). Trimming removed 5 bases from V and 12 bases from J, with 23 bases in between. CDR3 length: 15 residues. Looked up from germline, CDR1 is SGHTA and CDR2 is FQGNSA. The CDR3 DNA follows: TGTGCCAGCAGCACCCGAGAAGGGTGGGACAACCACCAGCATTTT. Residues: CASSTREGWDNHQHF.

V is TRBV25-1 and J is TRBJ2-7, with D tentatively TRBD1 (5 bases). CDR3 length: 15 amino acids. Germline CDR1 and CDR2: MGHDK and SYGVNS. Trimming shortened V by 5 bases and J by 6 bases, and 20 bases separated the two germline ends. As DNA, the CDR3 is TGTGCCAGCAGTTTCCTAGATCCCTCCCAGGGCGAGCAGTACTTC. Translation: CASSFLDPSQGEQYF.